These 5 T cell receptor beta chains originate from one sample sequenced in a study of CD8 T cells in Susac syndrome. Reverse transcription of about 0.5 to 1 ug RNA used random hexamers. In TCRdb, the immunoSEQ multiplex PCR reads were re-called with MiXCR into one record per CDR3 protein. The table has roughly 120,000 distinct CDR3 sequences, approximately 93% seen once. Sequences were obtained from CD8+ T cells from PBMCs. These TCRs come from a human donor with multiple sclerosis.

This chain's CDR3 is CASSIGGSSNQPQHF. The CDR3 DNA sequence: TGTGCCAGTAGTATAGGGGGGAGTAGCAATCAGCCCCAGCATTTT. The V gene is TRBV19, the J gene TRBJ1-5; a weak D match, TRBD1 (5 bases). Germline CDR1 and CDR2: LNHDA and SQIVND (reference sequence). The germline V and J ends were trimmed by 1 base and 0 bases, with 7 bases remaining between them. The CDR3 is 15 amino acids.

For the CDR3, the DNA is TGTGCCAGCGGCTTCTTAGTGGGCCGGAATGAGCAGTTCTTC. The encoded protein is CASGFLVGRNEQFF. V gene TRBV27 combines with J gene TRBJ2-1; D gene ambiguous. The germline gives CDR1 MNHEY, CDR2 SMNVEV (reference sequence). CDR3 length: 14 amino acids. The germline V and J ends were trimmed by 8 bases and 7 bases, with 18 bases remaining between them.

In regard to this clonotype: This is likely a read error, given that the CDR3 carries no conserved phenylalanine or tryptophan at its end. For the CDR3, the DNA is TGTGCCTGGACCACCTACGGTGGGGGCTACACCTCC. Amino acids: CAWTTYGGGYTS. The rearrangement joins TRBV30 to TRBJ1-2, with D unclear. The CDR3 is 12 amino acids. Germline V gives CDR1 GTSNPN, CDR2 SVGIG (reference sequence). The V end was cut by 4 bases, the J end by 8 bases, with 14 bases between.

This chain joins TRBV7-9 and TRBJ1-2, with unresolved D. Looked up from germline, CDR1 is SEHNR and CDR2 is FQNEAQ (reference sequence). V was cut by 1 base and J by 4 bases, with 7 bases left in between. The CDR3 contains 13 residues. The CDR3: CASSLGVGYGYTF. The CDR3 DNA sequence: TGTGCCAGCAGCTTAGGTGTCGGCTATGGCTACACCTTC.

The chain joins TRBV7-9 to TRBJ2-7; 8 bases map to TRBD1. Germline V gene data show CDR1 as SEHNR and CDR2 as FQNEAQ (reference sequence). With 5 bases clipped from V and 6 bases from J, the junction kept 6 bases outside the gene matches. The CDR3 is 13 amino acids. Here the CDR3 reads CASSGRTGIEQYV. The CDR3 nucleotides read TGTGCCAGCAGCGGCCGGACAGGGATCGAGCAGTACGTC.